The 17 T cell receptor beta chains in this list originate from one sample, sequenced in a study of vaccination effects on CD4 cells after COVID-19. Assay used: immunoSEQ multiplex PCR; TCRdb lists only in-frame clones, some missing. Here the sample spans 35,000 to 50,000 clones, roughly 72% being singletons. Expansion with viral peptide pools was applied to antigen-specific CD4+ T cells by the ViraFEST assay prior to sequencing. Researchers isolated CD4+ T cells once less than 13 days of culture had elapsed. Having tested negative for nucleocapsid antibodies, the vaccine recipients showed no prior SARS-CoV-2 infection. Antigens of these TCRs are unknown. Sequences were derived from CD4+ T cells from PBMCs cultured with SARS-CoV-2 spike peptides, sampled before COVID-19 vaccination. The receptors here all came from a human donor who received a COVID-19 vaccine.

The CDR3 sequence is CASRPGTLTANYGYTF. Here the CDR3 DNA reads TGTGCCAGCAGACCCGGGACACTTACAGCTAACTATGGCTACACCTTC. V and J are TRBV6-6 and TRBJ1-2; tentative D call: TRBD1 (6 bases). Germline loops: CDR1 MNHNY, CDR2 SVGAGI (reference sequence). The CDR3 extends over 16 amino acids. Deletions cut 6 bases from V and 0 bases from J, with 17 bases between.

The genes are TRBV5-1 and TRBJ2-3; 9 positions agree with TRBD1. CDR3 length: 14 residues. From germline, CDR1 is SGHRS and CDR2 YFSETQ. V was clipped by 2 bases and J by 4 bases; unmatched bases: 2. In DNA, the CDR3 is TGCGCCAGCAGCTTCGGGACAGGGTCAGATACGCAGTATTTT. It yields the protein CASSFGTGSDTQYF.

The chain couples TRBV19 to TRBJ1-4, with 8 bases fitting TRBD1. The CDR3 length is 17 residues. With 5 bases clipped from V and 0 bases from J, the junction kept 8 bases outside the gene matches. CDR1 is LNHDA, CDR2 SQIVND, per germline (reference sequence). The CDR3 nucleotides are TGTGCCAGTAGTTCATGGGACAGGCCCGCAACTAATGAAAAACTGTTTTTT. It specifies CASSSWDRPATNEKLFF.

This chain links TRBV27 with TRBJ1-1; 10 bases match TRBD1. The CDR3 runs 14 residues. V shed 5 bases and J 5 bases; nucleotides not matched to a gene: 5. In germline, CDR1 is MNHEY, CDR2 SMNVEV (reference sequence). CDR3 amino acids: CASSPRTGGTEAFF. The CDR3 nucleotides are TGTGCCAGCAGTCCCCGGACAGGGGGGACTGAAGCTTTCTTT.

This clone was recorded once. V is TRBV3-1 (or the pseudogene TRBV3-2) and J is TRBJ2-1, with D perhaps TRBD1 (6 bases). Per the germline V gene, CDR1 is LGHDT and CDR2 is YNNKEL (reference sequence). V was clipped by 3 bases and J by 0 bases, with 9 bases between them. The CDR3 is made up of 15 amino acids. The DNA for the CDR3 is TGTGCCAGCAGCCAGGTAGGGGGCTCCTACAATGAGCAGTTCTTC. This codes for CASSQVGGSYNEQFF.

This clone is a singleton in its sample. DNA of the CDR3: TGCGCCAGCAGCCAAGTCCCCCTGAACACTGAAGCTTTCTTT. This encodes CASSQVPLNTEAFF. The gene calls are TRBV4-1 and TRBJ1-1; D remains unclear. V dropped 1 base and J dropped 0 bases, with 6 bases sitting between them. Looked up from germline, CDR1 is MGHRA and CDR2 is YSYEKL. There are 14 residues in the CDR3.

This clone was seen more than once but under ten times. The rearrangement links TRBV3-1 (or the pseudogene TRBV3-2) to TRBJ2-3; D perhaps matches TRBD1 (5 bases). The V gene's germline CDR1 is LGHDT and CDR2 YNNKEL (reference sequence). The CDR3 consists of 15 residues. Deletions cut 1 base from V and 5 bases from J, with 13 bases between. CDR3 DNA: TGTGCCAGCAGCCAAGGCCCAGGGTGGAGAGATACGCAGTATTTT. Protein sequence: CASSQGPGWRDTQYF.

This clone was recorded once. This sequence joins TRBV6-5 and TRBJ1-1, with a possible D match to TRBD1 (5 bases). This CDR3 comprises 14 residues. Trimming left V 6 bases short and J 1 base short, with 12 bases between. Per the germline V gene, CDR1 is MNHEY and CDR2 is SVGAGI. The DNA for the CDR3 is TGTGCCAGCAGGCCAAATACAGGGAACACTGAAGCTTTCTTT. Protein: CASRPNTGNTEAFF.

The chain carries TRBV5-6 and TRBJ2-1; 10 bases align to TRBD2. Germline CDR1 reads SGHDT; CDR2 reads YYEEEE. The J segment lost 7 bases and the V segment lost 4 bases, leaving 14 bases of the junction unmatched. This CDR3 contains 17 residues. The CDR3 reads CASSPPAWSGGANEQFF. The DNA of the CDR3 is TGTGCCAGCAGCCCGCCGGCTTGGAGCGGGGGGGCGAATGAGCAGTTCTTC.

V gene TRBV24-1 combines with J gene TRBJ1-4; unclear D gene. CDR3 length: 13 amino acids. CDR1 KGHDR and CDR2 SFDVKD come from the germline V gene. V dropped 7 bases and J dropped 0 bases, with 5 bases sitting between them. CDR3 DNA: TGTGCCACCAGGGGAGCAACTAATGAAAAACTGTTTTTT. Its protein is CATRGATNEKLFF.

This rearrangement joins TRBV11-2 to TRBJ2-1, with D tentatively TRBD2 (5 bases). The V end was cut by 2 bases, the J end by 6 bases, with 11 bases between. The CDR3 spans 14 residues. Germline V gives CDR1 SGHAT, CDR2 FQNNGV. The CDR3, as DNA: TGTGCCAGCAGCTTACGAGGGAATTTCAATGAGCAGTTCTTC. Its translation: CASSLRGNFNEQFF.

Turning to this clone: Additional DNA sequences in this sample encode the identical CDR3. The CDR3 nucleotides are TGTGCCAGCAGTTACCCGGGGGAGGGTAATTCACCCCTCCACTTT. Translated: CASSYPGEGNSPLHF. The chain uses TRBV6-6 and TRBJ1-6; D is perhaps TRBD1 (5 bases). V was shortened by 2 bases and J by 6 bases, with 11 bases between the two germline ends. The CDR3 spans 15 residues. Germline V gives CDR1 MNHNY, CDR2 SVGAGI (reference sequence).

The V call is TRBV3-1 (or the pseudogene TRBV3-2), the J call TRBJ1-6; D is unclear. CDR1 LGHDT and CDR2 YNNKEL come from the germline V gene (reference sequence). The CDR3 is 15 residues long. V lost 1 base and J lost 6, with 10 bases in between. The CDR3 DNA sequence: TGTGCCAGCAGCCAAGGGCGGGGTTTTAATTCACCCCTCCACTTT. As protein: CASSQGRGFNSPLHF.

This clone turned up a few times. The chain combines TRBV28 with TRBJ1-5; TRBD1 might be the D (5 bases). Germline CDR1 and CDR2: MDHEN and SYDVKM. Trimming stripped 2 bases from V and 7 bases from J, with 9 bases between. The CDR3 extends over 13 amino acids. The CDR3 here is CASSLKGRQPQHF. In DNA form, the CDR3 reads TGTGCCAGCAGTTTAAAGGGGAGACAGCCCCAGCATTTT.

V and J are TRBV7-2 and TRBJ2-1; 8 bases match TRBD1. After removal of 4 bases from V and 10 bases from J, the junction contained 6 bases not matched to a gene. The CDR3 totals 13 residues. Germline V gene lookup returns CDR1 SGHTA and CDR2 FQGNSA. The CDR3 region has the DNA TGTGCCAGCAGCTCCGACAGGACAGGGGAGCAGTTCTTC. As protein: CASSSDRTGEQFF.

The CDR3 region has the DNA TGTGCCAGTTCTGCGGGGGACTCCTACGAGCAGTACGTC. This codes for CASSAGDSYEQYV. The gene calls are TRBV19 and TRBJ2-7, with 7 bases aligning to TRBD2. From germline, CDR1 is LNHDA and CDR2 SQIVND (reference sequence). The length of the CDR3 is 13 residues. The V segment lost 8 bases and the J segment 0 bases; nucleotides outside the gene matches: 4.

V and J are TRBV5-4 and TRBJ1-1, with D perhaps matching TRBD1 (5 bases). Trimming took 4 bases from V and 2 from J, leaving 15 bases between them. This CDR3 comprises 15 residues. Germline loops: CDR1 SGHNT, CDR2 YYREEE (reference sequence). CDR3 in DNA: TGTGCCAGCAGCAACAGACAGAATTTTAACACTGAAGCTTTCTTT. This encodes CASSNRQNFNTEAFF.